This entry lists 25 T cell receptor beta chains sequenced from one sample in a study of blood T cell repertoires in COVID-19. Clones were sequenced by immunoSEQ multiplex PCR, and TCRdb holds only the in-frame ones, with some missing. The table lists 180,000 or so clones, about 85% of them singletons, with roughly 6.2% in the top ten. What was sequenced was PBMCs or T cells enriched from blood (not recorded which). The receptors derive from a man aged 35 to 55 who had recovered from COVID-19.

This clone was found a few times. The rearrangement links TRBV7-9 to TRBJ2-1; 8 bases match TRBD2. CDR3 length: 17 amino acids. J gave up 4 bases and V 1 base, and 9 bases lay outside the gene matches. Germline CDR1 and CDR2: SEHNR and FQNEAQ (reference sequence). The CDR3 spells CASSLGGVAGRYNEQFF. The CDR3, as DNA: TGTGCCAGCAGCTTAGGGGGAGTAGCGGGGCGTTACAATGAGCAGTTCTTC.

This sequence joins TRBV5-1 and TRBJ2-1; TRBD2 agrees at 7 bases. Germline loops: CDR1 SGHRS, CDR2 YFSETQ. V was pared by 3 bases and J by 11 bases, with 8 bases of the junction left unmatched. This CDR3 spans 13 amino acids. The CDR3 DNA sequence: TGCGCCAGCAGCTGGGGGAGCGGGACCCAGCAGTTCTTC. It translates to CASSWGSGTQQFF.

The V call is TRBV10-3, the J call TRBJ2-3, with TRBD2 matching over 12 bases. Germline lookup yields CDR1 ENHRY and CDR2 SYGVKD. The CDR3 length is 13 residues. The V gene end was trimmed by 10 bases and the J gene end by 3 bases; junction bases not matched to a gene: 2. CDR3 in amino acids: CATTSGGTDTQYF. CDR3 nucleotides: TGTGCCACTACTAGCGGGGGGACAGATACGCAGTATTTT.

V is TRBV7-9 and J is TRBJ1-5; TRBD1 agrees at 11 bases. Trimming at V came to 5 bases and at J to 8 bases, leaving 8 bases not matched to a gene. CDR3 size: 15 residues. Germline loops: CDR1 SEHNR, CDR2 FQNEAQ (reference sequence). As DNA, the CDR3 is TGTGCCAGCAGCCCGCAGGGGACAGGGGGTGAGCCCCAGCATTTT. Translating it yields CASSPQGTGGEPQHF.

V and J are TRBV7-9 and TRBJ2-1; TRBD2 agrees at 12 bases. The CDR3 covers 17 residues. J lost 7 bases, V lost 6 bases, and 13 bases had no gene match. The germline gives CDR1 SEHNR, CDR2 FQNEAQ (reference sequence). CDR3 DNA: TGTGCCAGCAGGTCCCCGACTAGCGGGAGAGGAGGAAATGAGCAGTTCTTC. It encodes CASRSPTSGRGGNEQFF. Full variable domain (remainder filled in from reference TRBV7-9 and TRBJ2-1): DTGVSQNPRHKITKRGQNVTFRCDPISEHNRLYWYRQTLGQGPEFLTYFQNEAQLEKSRLLSDRFSAERPKGSFSTLEIQRTEQGDSAMYLCASRSPTSGRGGNEQFFGPGTRLTVL.

The gene calls are TRBV6-5 and TRBJ2-3, with D unresolved. The CDR3 consists of 13 residues. The germline V and J ends were trimmed by 4 bases and 4 bases, with 9 bases remaining between them. CDR1 MNHEY and CDR2 SVGAGI come from the germline V gene. CDR3 sequence reads: CASSLRFPDTQYF. The CDR3 nucleotides are TGTGCCAGCAGTTTGAGATTCCCAGATACGCAGTATTTT.

This sequence joins TRBV18 and TRBJ1-5; 11 nucleotides align to TRBD1. The V segment lost 0 bases and the J segment 1 base; nucleotides outside the gene matches: 8. The CDR3 contains 19 residues. CDR1 and CDR2 from the germline V gene are KGHSH and LQKENI. Here the CDR3 DNA reads TGTGCCAGCTCACCACCGGGACAGGGGGAATCTTACAGCAATCAGCCCCAGCATTTT. Residues: CASSPPGQGESYSNQPQHF.

For this clone: This sample includes further DNA sequences coding for the same CDR3. CDR3 sequence (DNA): TGTGCCAGCAGTTTTGGGCAGGGAGGCGAGCAGTACTTC. It translates to CASSFGQGGEQYF. The V and J genes are TRBV12-3 or TRBV12-4 and TRBJ2-7, with D possibly TRBD2 on 6 matching bases. The length of the CDR3 is 13 residues. V lost 3 bases, J lost 6 bases, and 12 bases lay in between.

The chain joins TRBV28 to TRBJ1-4; 9 bases agree with TRBD1. V gave up 6 bases and J gave up 5 bases; unmatched junction bases: 10. The CDR3 extends over 16 amino acids. CDR1 and CDR2 from the germline V gene are MDHEN and SYDVKM. CDR3 residues: CASSPNRDRDNEKLFF. CDR3 nucleotides: TGTGCCAGCAGCCCAAACCGGGACAGGGACAATGAAAAACTGTTTTTT.

This clone showed up just once. This chain uses TRBV7-9 with TRBJ1-5; TRBD1 matches 10 bases. This CDR3 is built from 17 residues. The V segment lost 5 bases and the J segment 2 bases; nucleotides outside the gene matches: 9. Germline V gene data show CDR1 as SEHNR and CDR2 as FQNEAQ (reference sequence). CDR3 DNA sequence: TGTGCCAGCAGCCCGGGTGGGACAGGGGTCGGCAATCAGCCCCAGCATTTT. Amino acids: CASSPGGTGVGNQPQHF.

The J gene is TRBJ1-1, the V gene TRBV5-1; no reliable D call. V was trimmed by 7 bases and J by 4 bases, leaving 17 bases between them. The CDR3 runs to 14 residues. The germline V gene encodes CDR1 SGHRS and CDR2 YFSETQ. The CDR3 DNA reads as TGCGCCAGCGGCCCGGGGTACGGGAGCACTGAAGCTTTCTTT. Residues: CASGPGYGSTEAFF.

The V and J genes are TRBV11-3 and TRBJ2-2, with D possibly being TRBD1 (5 bases). The germline gives CDR1 SGHNT, CDR2 YENEEA. Trimming shortened V by 2 bases and J by 1 base, and 5 bases separated the two germline ends. The CDR3 has 14 amino acids. The CDR3 DNA reads TGTGCCAGCAGCTTAAGGGGGAACACCGGGGAGCTGTTTTTT. Its protein is CASSLRGNTGELFF.

The rearrangement links TRBV6-2 or TRBV6-3 to TRBJ1-6, with D possibly being TRBD1 (6 bases). Germline CDR1 is MNHEY and CDR2 is SVGEGT. The CDR3 extends over 19 amino acids. V lost 2 bases, J lost 1 base, and 18 bases lay in between. CDR3 protein: CASSYRSDSASSYNSPLHF. Here the CDR3 DNA reads TGTGCCAGCAGTTACCGGTCGGACAGCGCTTCGTCCTATAATTCACCCCTCCACTTT.

The V gene is TRBV27, the J gene TRBJ1-1; no definite D call. Germline values: CDR1 MNHEY, CDR2 SMNVEV (reference sequence). CDR3 length equals 11 residues. Trimming left V 6 bases short and J 2 bases short, with 4 bases between. CDR3 loop: CASRTNTEAFF. DNA of the CDR3: TGTGCCAGCAGAACTAACACTGAAGCTTTCTTT.

The chain joins TRBV4-2 to TRBJ1-1; D unclear. Trimming cost V 1 base and J 1 base, with 13 bases left between them. The CDR3 length is 16 residues. CDR1 and CDR2 (germline): LGHNA, YNFKEQ. This chain's CDR3 is CASSQGPLDWNTEAFF. Here the CDR3 DNA reads TGTGCCAGCAGCCAAGGTCCATTAGATTGGAACACTGAAGCTTTCTTT.

The V and J genes are TRBV4-1 and TRBJ2-1, with 9 bases identical to TRBD2. The CDR3 extends over 15 amino acids. The germline CDR1 and CDR2 sequences are MGHRA and YSYEKL. Germline trimming cut 9 bases from V and 0 bases from J; bases unmatched to any gene: 6. Written as DNA, the CDR3 is TGCGCCAGTGTAGCGGGAGACCTCTCCTACAATGAGCAGTTCTTC. Protein product: CASVAGDLSYNEQFF.

V gene TRBV2 combines with J gene TRBJ1-5, with 8 nucleotides matching TRBD1. J lost 8 bases, V lost 2 bases, and 5 bases had no gene match. There are 14 residues in the CDR3. Per the germline V gene, CDR1 is SNHLY and CDR2 is FYNNEI. CDR3 in amino acids: CASSEMQGAKPQHF. The CDR3 DNA reads as TGTGCCAGCAGTGAAATGCAGGGGGCAAAGCCCCAGCATTTT. Complete variable domain (other parts from reference TRBV2 and TRBJ1-5): EPEVTQTPSHQVTQMGQEVILRCVPISNHLYFYWYRQILGQKVEFLVSFYNNEISEKSEIFDDQFSVERPDGSNFTLKIRSTKLEDSAMYFCASSEMQGAKPQHFGDGTRLSIL.

The genes are TRBV11-1 and TRBJ2-5; perhaps TRBD1 as D (6 bases). V gave up 3 bases and J gave up 3 bases, with 8 bases separating them. In germline, CDR1 is SGHAT, CDR2 FQDESV (reference sequence). The CDR3 extends over 13 amino acids. The CDR3 bases are TGTGCCAGCAGCTTTTCAGGGGAAGAGACCCAGTACTTC. This codes for CASSFSGEETQYF.

The V and J genes are TRBV10-1 and TRBJ2-2; the D gene is possibly TRBD2 (6 bases). The V gene's germline CDR1 is WNHNN and CDR2 SYGVQD (reference sequence). Trimming cost V 2 bases and J 1 base, with 8 bases left between them. The CDR3 is made up of 15 amino acids. The CDR3, as DNA: TGCGCCAGCAGTGAGACCGGGAGGAACACCGGGGAGCTGTTTTTT. Translating it yields CASSETGRNTGELFF.

This clone showed up just once. The chain recombines TRBV7-9 with TRBJ1-1; D unclear. Looked up from germline, CDR1 is SEHNR and CDR2 is FQNEAQ (reference sequence). V lost 1 base and J 8 bases, leaving 8 bases between the germline ends. The length of the CDR3 is 12 residues. For the CDR3, the DNA is TGTGCCAGCAGCTTAGGAGGCAGCGAAGCTTTCTTT. This sequence encodes CASSLGGSEAFF.

The gene calls are TRBV28 and TRBJ1-2; no reliable D call. Deletions cut 2 bases from V and 7 bases from J, with 11 bases between. From germline, CDR1 is MDHEN and CDR2 SYDVKM. The CDR3 contains 13 residues. CDR3 sequence: CASSLVTATGYTF. The CDR3 DNA reads as TGTGCCAGCAGTTTAGTCACCGCTACTGGCTACACCTTC.

V and J are TRBV19 and TRBJ1-2; TRBD1 might be the D (6 bases). Trimming cost V 7 bases and J 3 bases, with 18 bases left between them. This CDR3 is 15 amino acids long. The germline CDR1 and CDR2 sequences are LNHDA and SQIVND (reference sequence). This CDR3 reads CASTPTGTGHYGYTF. CDR3 nucleotides: TGTGCCAGTACTCCGACAGGTACAGGGCACTATGGCTACACCTTC.

J is TRBJ1-6 and V is TRBV7-8; tentatively, D is TRBD1 (6 bases). The germline CDR1 and CDR2 sequences are SGHVS and FQNEAQ. V dropped 3 bases and J dropped 8 bases, with 17 bases sitting between them. There are 16 residues in the CDR3. CDR3 sequence reads: CASSFVGTTHHSPLHF. The CDR3 DNA sequence: TGTGCCAGCAGCTTTGTCGGGACAACCCACCATTCACCCCTCCACTTT.

The rearrangement joins TRBV18 to TRBJ1-6; possible D gene TRBD1, 5 bases. The CDR3 has 15 residues. Trimming took off 5 bases at V and 7 bases at J, with 15 bases between the two ends. Germline loops: CDR1 KGHSH, CDR2 LQKENI. CDR3 loop: CASSSLDSRNSPLHF. The CDR3 nucleotides are TGTGCCAGCTCATCCCTAGACAGCAGAAATTCACCCCTCCACTTT. Combining the CDR3 with reference TRBV18 and TRBJ1-6 gives the whole variable domain NAGVMQNPRHLVRRRGQEARLRCSPMKGHSHVYWYRQLPEEGLKFMVYLQKENIIDESGMPKERFSAEFPKEGPSILRIQQVVRGDSAAYFCASSSLDSRNSPLHFGNGTRLTVT.

A few counts support this clone. The chain links TRBV11-2 to TRBJ1-1; no reliable D call. Looked up from germline, CDR1 is SGHAT and CDR2 is FQNNGV. The CDR3 loop spans 15 amino acids. With 5 bases removed from V and 4 bases from J, the gap between germline ends came to 17 bases. The CDR3 nucleotides read TGTGCCAGCAGCGATCCTAGCCTTGGCTTCACTGAAGCTTTCTTT. Protein: CASSDPSLGFTEAFF.